These 30 T cell receptor beta chains came from one sample sequenced in a study of metastatic and nonmetastatic thyroid tumors. TCRdb reprocessed the PCR reads via MiXCR. The table records about 93,000 clones, 10% to 15% of them present only once. Thyroid surgery was preceded by no treatment in any patient. Sequences were obtained from blood. The receptors derive from a female donor with papillary thyroid cancer or a benign thyroid nodule (not recorded which). Some clones in this sample may be carry-over from other donors' samples.

This clone was found many times. This chain joins TRBV7-8 and TRBJ1-4; D uncertain. V gave up 5 bases and J gave up 8 bases, with 12 bases separating them. Germline CDR1 SGHVS, CDR2 FQNEAQ. This CDR3 comprises 13 residues. The CDR3 reads CASSPHVSEKLFF. Here the CDR3 DNA reads TGTGCCAGCAGCCCACATGTCAGCGAAAAACTGTTTTTT.

This clone was detected many times. The CDR3 region is CAWRASGSETQYF. For the CDR3, the DNA is TGTGCCTGGAGGGCTAGCGGGAGTGAGACCCAGTACTTC. The rearrangement uses TRBV30 and TRBJ2-5; 10 positions agree with TRBD2. The CDR3 is made up of 13 amino acids. Germline V gene data show CDR1 as GTSNPN and CDR2 as SVGIG (reference sequence). J lost 5 bases, V lost 3 bases, and 3 bases had no gene match.

Ten or more counts support this clone. J is TRBJ1-5 and V is TRBV2; D call uncertain. Germline-derived CDR1 and CDR2 are SNHLY and FYNNEI. The CDR3 spans 12 residues. V was cut by 5 bases and J by 7 bases, with 9 bases left in between. Here the CDR3 DNA reads TGTGCCAGCAGTCGAAGTAGACAGCCCCAGCATTTT. Its translation is CASSRSRQPQHF.

This clone occurred many times. The rearrangement uses TRBV19 and TRBJ1-6; 7 bases are a match to TRBD1. The CDR3 is 14 amino acids. Trimming at V came to 3 bases and at J to 5 bases, leaving 1 base not matched to a gene. Germline V gene lookup returns CDR1 LNHDA and CDR2 SQIVND (reference sequence). In DNA form, the CDR3 reads TGTGCCAGTAGTATCCAGGGGGATAATTCACCCCTCCACTTT. It codes for CASSIQGDNSPLHF.

This clone has at least ten counts. The V gene is TRBV10-3, the J gene TRBJ2-3; 10 bases map to TRBD2. This CDR3 spans 15 amino acids. The ends lost 10 bases at V and 0 bases at J; junction bases unmatched: 7. CDR1 and CDR2 from the germline V gene are ENHRY and SYGVKD. The CDR3 bases are TGTGCCACATCGAGCGGGAGGGGAAGCACAGATACGCAGTATTTT. Translating it yields CATSSGRGSTDTQYF.

This clone occurred many times. The sample carries other DNA sequences with the same CDR3. This rearrangement joins TRBV19 to TRBJ2-2, with no clear D. Trimming took off 3 bases at V and 6 bases at J, with 5 bases between the two ends. This CDR3 region has 12 residues. CDR1 and CDR2 (germline): LNHDA, SQIVND (reference sequence). CDR3 residues: CASSISPGELFF. In DNA form, the CDR3 reads TGTGCCAGTAGTATCAGTCCCGGGGAGCTGTTTTTT.

This clone showed up many times. The chain employs TRBV25-1 and TRBJ2-7; 7 bases fit TRBD1. The ends lost 1 base at V and 5 bases at J; junction bases unmatched: 8. The CDR3 runs 15 residues. Germline CDR1 reads MGHDK; CDR2 reads SYGVNS. The CDR3 region is CASSESHRGVNEQYF. CDR3 nucleotide sequence: TGTGCCAGCAGTGAATCTCACAGGGGAGTTAACGAGCAGTACTTC.

This clone was recorded many times. The chain carries TRBV7-2 and TRBJ2-2; 9 bases agree with TRBD1. The CDR3 extends over 14 amino acids. V shed 11 bases and J 3 bases; nucleotides not matched to a gene: 7. Germline CDR1 reads SGHTA; CDR2 reads FQGNSA. The CDR3 sequence: CAHRGLGDTGELFF. The CDR3 region has the DNA TGTGCCCACAGGGGGCTGGGGGACACCGGGGAGCTGTTTTTT.

Details on this clone: One base away lies a much larger clone, so this may be a sequencing read error. Other DNA sequences from this sample encode an identical CDR3 as well. V usage is TRBV30 and J usage is TRBJ1-5; D unclear. V dropped 0 bases and J dropped 1 base, with 10 bases sitting between them. Germline V lookup: CDR1 GTSNPN, CDR2 SVGIG (reference sequence). This CDR3 spans 15 amino acids. CDR3 sequence (DNA): TGTGCCTGGAGTGTAGCAGGTTTAAGCAATCAGCCCCAGCATTTT. Its protein product is CAWSVAGLSNQPQHF.

This sequence joins TRBV5-1 and TRBJ1-6; 10 bases align to TRBD1. The CDR3 covers 14 residues. Per the germline V gene, CDR1 is SGHRS and CDR2 is YFSETQ. Trimming took 3 bases from V and 9 from J; bases not matched to a gene: 3. The CDR3 sequence: CASSSGQGISPLHF. The CDR3 DNA reads as TGCGCCAGCAGCTCGGGACAGGGGATTTCACCCCTCCACTTT.

In this sample, this clone turned up many times. This chain uses TRBV14 with TRBJ2-1, with D maybe TRBD2 (6 bases). Trimming removed 1 base at V and 10 bases at J, with 11 bases between. CDR1 is SGHDN, CDR2 FVKESK, per germline. CDR3 length equals 13 residues. The CDR3 sequence: CASSQVMGGEQFF. The CDR3 DNA reads as TGTGCCAGCAGCCAAGTCATGGGGGGAGAGCAGTTCTTC. Drawing the rest from reference TRBV14 and TRBJ2-1, the complete variable domain is EAGVTQFPSHSVIEKGQTVTLRCDPISGHDNLYWYRRVMGKEIKFLLHFVKESKQDESGMPNNRFLAERTGGTYSTLKVQPAELEDSGVYFCASSQVMGGEQFFGPGTRLTVL.

This clone has a count of ten or more. The V gene is TRBV5-6, the J gene TRBJ2-1; D possibly corresponds to TRBD2 (5 bases). V lost 6 bases and J lost 0, with 10 bases in between. The V gene's germline CDR1 is SGHDT and CDR2 YYEEEE. The CDR3 has 14 amino acids. The DNA for the CDR3 is TGTGCCAGCAATCAGCGGAGCTCCTACAATGAGCAGTTCTTC. Translating it yields CASNQRSSYNEQFF.

Regarding this clone: With a much larger clone just one base away, this may be a read error. This chain links TRBV28 with TRBJ2-5; TRBD1 might be the D (6 bases). V was shortened by 7 bases and J by 1 base, with 19 bases between the two germline ends. This CDR3 has 16 residues. The germline gives CDR1 MDHEN, CDR2 SYDVKM. CDR3 loop: CASISPRTALQETQYF. The CDR3 nucleotides read TGTGCCAGCATTTCCCCCAGGACAGCCCTCCAAGAGACCCAGTACTTC.

In its sample, this clone was seen many times. This rearrangement joins TRBV2 to TRBJ1-5; no clear D gene. V was shortened by 5 bases and J by 5 bases, with 16 bases between the two germline ends. This CDR3 is 15 amino acids long. Germline lookup yields CDR1 SNHLY and CDR2 FYNNEI. CDR3 coding DNA: TGTGCCAGCAGTCCCTCCCTGCTCCTCCATCAGCCCCAGCATTTT. Translation: CASSPSLLLHQPQHF.

This clone came up many times. The V call is TRBV20-1, the J call TRBJ1-2; D not certain. Trimming removed 3 bases from V and 7 bases from J, with 15 bases in between. The CDR3 is 13 residues long. The germline gives CDR1 DFQATT, CDR2 SNEGSKA (reference sequence). CDR3 sequence reads: CSASHGWSVGYTF. In nucleotides, the CDR3 is TGCAGTGCTAGCCATGGCTGGTCGGTTGGCTACACCTTC.

This clone was seen repeatedly, ten times or more. This chain links TRBV14 with TRBJ2-7; the D call may be TRBD1 or TRBD2 (5 bases each). The CDR3 length is 17 residues. CDR1 is SGHDN and CDR2 is FVKESK in the germline V gene. Deletions cut 2 bases from V and 0 bases from J, with 17 bases between. CDR3 residues: CASSQPPGRYVSYEQYF. CDR3 nucleotides: TGTGCCAGCAGCCAACCCCCGGGACGATATGTCTCCTACGAGCAGTACTTC. Full variable domain (remainder filled in from reference TRBV14 and TRBJ2-7): EAGVTQFPSHSVIEKGQTVTLRCDPISGHDNLYWYRRVMGKEIKFLLHFVKESKQDESGMPNNRFLAERTGGTYSTLKVQPAELEDSGVYFCASSQPPGRYVSYEQYFGPGTRLTVT.

The sample holds many counts of this clone. The chain is built from TRBV4-1 and TRBJ2-6, with 10 bases that match TRBD1. Germline V lookup: CDR1 MGHRA, CDR2 YSYEKL. The trim removed 6 bases at V and 0 bases at J, leaving 2 bases unmatched. The CDR3 sequence is 16 residues long. The CDR3 DNA follows: TGCGCCAGCAGAGGACAGGGGGTCTCTGGGGCCAACGTCCTGACTTTC. Translating it yields CASRGQGVSGANVLTF.

The chain couples TRBV6-2 or TRBV6-3 to TRBJ2-2; the D call may be TRBD1 or TRBD2 (5 bases each). CDR1 and CDR2 from the germline V gene are MNHEY and SVGEGT. V lost 6 bases to trimming and J lost 5 bases, with 10 bases between them. The CDR3 length is 13 residues. This CDR3 reads CASRLGVTGELFF. The CDR3 nucleotides are TGTGCCAGCAGGCTGGGGGTGACCGGGGAGCTGTTTTTT.

This clone was found many times. The DNA for the CDR3 is TGTGCCAGCAGCCAATCTGCCGGACAGGGGGCCCACGAGCAGTACTTC. Protein: CASSQSAGQGAHEQYF. The rearrangement uses TRBV16 and TRBJ2-7; 11 nucleotides match TRBD1. The CDR3 is made up of 16 amino acids. Germline CDR1 KGHSY, CDR2 FQNENV. The V and J ends lost 0 bases and 5 bases, in that order; junction bases with no gene match: 6.

On this clone: It may be a read error: a sequence one base away is much more abundant. The chain employs TRBV10-3 and TRBJ2-5; D unresolved. The ends were cut back, 7 bases at V and 5 bases at J, with 8 bases in the middle. The V gene's germline CDR1 is ENHRY and CDR2 SYGVKD. This CDR3 contains 11 residues. This chain's CDR3 is CAIIQSETQYF. The CDR3 DNA follows: TGTGCCATCATCCAATCGGAGACCCAGTACTTC.

This clone has a count of ten or more. The chain links TRBV4-3 to TRBJ2-1, with TRBD2 matching over 10 bases. The CDR3 loop spans 15 amino acids. Trimming took 0 bases from V and 15 from J; bases not matched to a gene: 11. Germline V gives CDR1 LGHNA, CDR2 YSLEER. The CDR3 DNA sequence: TGCGCCAGCAGCCAAGATCAGTCTAGCGGGAGTGTACGGTTCTTC. Protein product: CASSQDQSSGSVRFF.

This clone was found once. The junction differs from germline at one of its ends, possibly a read error. The J gene is TRBJ1-1, the V gene TRBV6-2 or TRBV6-3; D gene ambiguous. Germline V gene lookup returns CDR1 MNHEY and CDR2 SVGEGT. CDR3 length: 14 amino acids. CDR3: CSSGLVPSPAEAFF. CDR3 sequence (DNA): TGTTCCAGCGGACTGGTGCCATCCCCAGCTGAAGCTTTCTTT.

This clone was seen repeatedly, ten times or more. V gene TRBV6-1 combines with J gene TRBJ2-7; TRBD2 agrees at 9 bases. The CDR3 spans 14 residues. CDR1 MNHNS and CDR2 SASEGT come from the germline V gene. V trimming: 6 bases; J trimming: 3 bases; junction bases outside the gene matches: 6. CDR3 region: CASSPGTSSYEQYF. The CDR3 DNA is TGTGCCAGCAGCCCCGGGACTAGCAGCTACGAGCAGTACTTC.

The chain couples TRBV30 to TRBJ2-7, with TRBD2 matching 8 bases. This CDR3 spans 13 amino acids. V shed 5 bases and J 12 bases; nucleotides not matched to a gene: 15. From germline, CDR1 is GTSNPN and CDR2 SVGIG (reference sequence). The CDR3 nucleotides are TGTGCCTGGGGAGAGCGGGGGACCCCAGGGCGGTACTTC. Translation: CAWGERGTPGRYF.

On this clone itself: One end of the junction is discordant with germline, which a read error may explain. This CDR3 is also generated by other DNA sequences in the sample. CDR3 region: CSARGGRGDNQPQHF. The CDR3 DNA reads as TGCAGTGCTAGAGGGGGACGGGGTGACAATCAGCCCCAACATTTT. The V and J genes are TRBV20-1 and TRBJ1-5; possibly TRBD1 for D (5 bases). The germline V gene has CDR1 DFQATT and CDR2 SNEGSKA (reference sequence). The CDR3 consists of 15 residues.

This clone came up a few times. The V gene is TRBV29-1, the J gene TRBJ1-1; no reliable D call. The germline CDR1 and CDR2 sequences are SQVTM and ANQGSEA. V lost 3 bases and J 5 bases, leaving 13 bases between the germline ends. The CDR3 is made up of 13 amino acids. The CDR3: CSVDGGFGTEAFF. DNA for the CDR3: TGCAGCGTTGACGGAGGCTTTGGAACTGAAGCTTTCTTT.

The sample holds many counts of this clone. V and J are TRBV7-9 and TRBJ2-1; D unresolved. In germline, CDR1 is SEHNR, CDR2 FQNEAQ (reference sequence). V was pared by 4 bases and J by 0 bases, with 10 bases between. This CDR3 contains 15 residues. The CDR3 sequence is CASSYFISSYNEQFF. The CDR3 region has the DNA TGTGCCAGCAGCTACTTCATCTCCTCCTACAATGAGCAGTTCTTC.

This clone was counted many times. J is TRBJ2-7 and V is TRBV5-6; 9 bases fit TRBD1. From germline, CDR1 is SGHDT and CDR2 YYEEEE. There are 13 residues in the CDR3. J lost 9 bases, V lost 4 bases, and 8 bases had no gene match. The CDR3 sequence: CASSRDRDWGQYF. In DNA form, the CDR3 reads TGTGCCAGCAGCCGGGACAGGGATTGGGGGCAGTACTTC. The full variable domain, with the rest looked up from reference TRBV5-6 and TRBJ2-7, is DAGVTQSPTHLIKTRGQQVTLRCSPKSGHDTVSWYQQALGQGPQFIFQYYEEEERQRGNFPDRFSGHQFPNYSSELNVNALLLGDSALYLCASSRDRDWGQYFGPGTRLTVT.

Points on this clone: The CDR3 ends on some other residue instead of the conserved phenylalanine or tryptophan, so this is likely a read error. The chain recombines TRBV6-5 with TRBJ2-1; 9 bases line up with TRBD2. The CDR3 loop spans 16 amino acids. The trim removed 0 bases at V and 4 bases at J, leaving 4 bases unmatched. Germline V lookup: CDR1 MNHEY, CDR2 SVGAGI. The CDR3 here is CASSYSTSGSYNEQFL. As DNA, the CDR3 is TGTGCCAGCAGTTACTCGACTAGCGGATCATACAATGAGCAGTTCTTA.

This clone was recorded many times. A read error may account for a junction end that differs from germline. This specimen includes other DNA sequences encoding the same CDR3. This rearrangement joins TRBV6-5 to TRBJ2-2; the D gene is possibly TRBD1 (5 bases). Germline CDR1 is MNHEY and CDR2 is SVGAGI. This CDR3 region has 17 residues. In DNA, the CDR3 is TGTGCTAGCAGTTACTCGAAGGGGATCCTAGACACCGGGGAGCTGTTTTTT. Its protein product is CASSYSKGILDTGELFF.